The T cell receptor (beta chain) described here comes from a study of Ad26.COV2.S vaccination and SARS-CoV-2 variants. General study points: After vaccination, reports described spike-specific CD8+ and CD4+ T cell responses as showing substantial breadth.

Points on this clone: Its matching antigen is unknown.

The repertoire was sequenced with immunoSEQ multiplex PCR; TCRdb's copy has only in-frame clones and lacks some. Altogether some 410,000 clones are present, about 90% being singletons, with the ten largest covering around 1.7%. The CDR3 contains 15 residues. The ends lost 4 bases at V and 4 bases at J; junction bases unmatched: 6. Germline V gene data show CDR1 as MNHEY and CDR2 as SMNVEV (reference sequence). Sample treatment: 19 received Ad26.COV2.S at low or high dose, single or two shots; five or six received placebo; per-sample allocation not given. At day 63 after the first vaccine or placebo injection, samples were drawn. The shot given was an Ad26 vector that makes Wuhan-strain SARS-CoV-2 spike.

The receptor comes from a person aged 18-65 years who received the Ad26.COV2.S COVID-19 vaccine or a placebo. The J gene is TRBJ1-2, the V gene TRBV27; 10 positions agree with TRBD1. The sample in question was peripheral blood, obtained in a trial of Ad26.COV2.S vaccine versus placebo. CDR3 loop: CASSSGQGPPYGYTF. The CDR3 DNA sequence: TGTGCCAGCAGTTCGGGACAGGGGCCCCCCTATGGCTACACCTTC.